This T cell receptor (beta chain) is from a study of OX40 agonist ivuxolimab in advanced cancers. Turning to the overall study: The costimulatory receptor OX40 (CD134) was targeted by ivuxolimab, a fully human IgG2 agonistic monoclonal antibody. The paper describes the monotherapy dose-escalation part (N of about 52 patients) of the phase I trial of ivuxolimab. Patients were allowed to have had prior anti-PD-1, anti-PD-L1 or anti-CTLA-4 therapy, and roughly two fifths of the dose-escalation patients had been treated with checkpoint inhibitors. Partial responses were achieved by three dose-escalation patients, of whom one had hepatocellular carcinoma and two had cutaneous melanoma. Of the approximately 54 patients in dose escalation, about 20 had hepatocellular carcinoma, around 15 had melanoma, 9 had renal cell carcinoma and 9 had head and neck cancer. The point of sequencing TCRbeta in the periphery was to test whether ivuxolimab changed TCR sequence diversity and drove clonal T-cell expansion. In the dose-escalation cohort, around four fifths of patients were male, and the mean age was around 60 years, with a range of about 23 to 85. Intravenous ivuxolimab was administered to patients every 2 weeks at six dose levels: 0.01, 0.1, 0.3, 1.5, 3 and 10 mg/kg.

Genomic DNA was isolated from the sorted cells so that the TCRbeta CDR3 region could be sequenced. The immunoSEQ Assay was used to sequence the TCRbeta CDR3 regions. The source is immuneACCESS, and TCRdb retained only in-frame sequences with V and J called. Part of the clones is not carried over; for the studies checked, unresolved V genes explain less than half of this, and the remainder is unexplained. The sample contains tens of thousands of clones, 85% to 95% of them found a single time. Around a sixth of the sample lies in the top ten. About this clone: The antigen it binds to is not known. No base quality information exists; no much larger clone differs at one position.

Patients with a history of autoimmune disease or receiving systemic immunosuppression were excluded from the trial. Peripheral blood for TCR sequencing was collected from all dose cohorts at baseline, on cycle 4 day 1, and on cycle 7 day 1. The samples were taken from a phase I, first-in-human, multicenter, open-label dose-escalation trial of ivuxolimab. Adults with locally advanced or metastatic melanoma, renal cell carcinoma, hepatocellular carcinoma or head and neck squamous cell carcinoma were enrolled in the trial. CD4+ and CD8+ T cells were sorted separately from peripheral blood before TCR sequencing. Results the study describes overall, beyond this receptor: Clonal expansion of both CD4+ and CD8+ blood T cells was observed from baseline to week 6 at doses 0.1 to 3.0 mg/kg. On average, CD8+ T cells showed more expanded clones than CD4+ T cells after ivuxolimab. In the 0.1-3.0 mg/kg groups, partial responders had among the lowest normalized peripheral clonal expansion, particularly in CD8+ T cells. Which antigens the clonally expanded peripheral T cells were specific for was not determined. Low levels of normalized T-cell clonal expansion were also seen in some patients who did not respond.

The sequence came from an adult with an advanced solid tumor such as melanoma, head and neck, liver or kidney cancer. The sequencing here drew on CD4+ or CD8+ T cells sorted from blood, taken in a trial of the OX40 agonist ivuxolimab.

The nucleotides are TGTGCCAGCAGCCCCAAGGCAGGGGGATTCTATGGCTACACCTTC. This yields the protein CASSPKAGGFYGYTF. The chain is encoded by TRBV5-6 joined to TRBJ1-2, with TRBD1 identical over 7 junction bases. The junction shows trimming of 4 bases on V and 4 bases on J, and the gene matches do not reach 10 bases of it. According to the germline V gene, CDR1 reads SGHDT and CDR2 reads YYEEEE. Including the terminal cysteine and phenylalanine, the CDR3 comprises 15 residues. CDR3 DNA is the only sequence kept; it has 45 bases, read in frame from the first base.